These 25 T cell receptor beta chains originate from one sample sequenced in a study of blood T cell repertoires in COVID-19. Only in-frame clones appear in the TCRdb table, and some are missing; sequencing was by immunoSEQ multiplex PCR. The table has 150,000 to 190,000 clones, around 87% seen once. Sequencing was carried out using peripheral blood. The receptors here all came from a woman aged 40 to 50 with acute or convalescent COVID-19.

V and J are TRBV28 and TRBJ2-7; no clear D. The CDR3 is 15 residues long. V was pared by 3 bases and J by 4 bases, with 16 bases between. In germline, CDR1 is MDHEN, CDR2 SYDVKM. CDR3 sequence reads: CASSLQSANGYEQYF. Here the CDR3 DNA reads TGTGCCAGCAGTTTGCAAAGCGCCAATGGGTACGAGCAGTACTTC.

The rearrangement uses TRBV5-1 and TRBJ2-3; tentative D call: TRBD1 (5 bases). CDR1 and CDR2 (germline): SGHRS, YFSETQ. The CDR3 totals 15 residues. Trimming removed 4 bases from V and 4 bases from J, with 16 bases in between. DNA for the CDR3: TGCGCCAGCAGCCCTGGACACGTCGGGCCAGATACGCAGTATTTT. Protein: CASSPGHVGPDTQYF.

V and J are TRBV3-1 (or the pseudogene TRBV3-2) and TRBJ2-3; 11 bases map to TRBD2. The V segment lost 10 bases and the J segment 0 bases; nucleotides outside the gene matches: 6. The CDR3 has 15 residues. The germline V gene encodes CDR1 LGHDT and CDR2 YNNKEL (reference sequence). In DNA, the CDR3 is TGTGCCACTTCTAGCGGGGGGACTAGCACAGATACGCAGTATTTT. It yields the protein CATSSGGTSTDTQYF.

This chain links TRBV7-9 with TRBJ1-1, with D perhaps matching TRBD1 (6 bases). With 5 bases removed from V and 0 bases from J, the gap between germline ends came to 7 bases. From germline, CDR1 is SEHNR and CDR2 FQNEAQ (reference sequence). This CDR3 comprises 13 residues. The CDR3 DNA is TGTGCCAGCAGCAGGACAGTGAACACTGAAGCTTTCTTT. Residues: CASSRTVNTEAFF.

The gene calls are TRBV7-9 and TRBJ2-7; no reliable D call. Germline CDR1 is SEHNR and CDR2 is FQNEAQ (reference sequence). V lost 3 bases, J lost 4 bases, and 4 bases lay in between. The length of the CDR3 is 11 residues. The CDR3 DNA reads TGTGCCAGCAGCTTTTTATACGAGCAGTACTTC. Translating gives CASSFLYEQYF. The full variable domain, rest sourced from reference TRBV7-9 and TRBJ2-7, is DTGVSQNPRHKITKRGQNVTFRCDPISEHNRLYWYRQTLGQGPEFLTYFQNEAQLEKSRLLSDRFSAERPKGSFSTLEIQRTEQGDSAMYLCASSFLYEQYFGPGTRLTVT.

This chain connects TRBV3-1 (or the pseudogene TRBV3-2) to TRBJ2-2; TRBD2 aligns across 10 bases. The CDR3 contains 19 residues. Germline V gene data show CDR1 as LGHDT and CDR2 as YNNKEL (reference sequence). The trim removed 4 bases at V and 3 bases at J, leaving 14 bases unmatched. The CDR3 spells CASSRAASGGFWDTGELFF. In nucleotides, the CDR3 is TGTGCCAGCAGCCGGGCGGCTAGCGGGGGTTTTTGGGACACCGGGGAGCTGTTTTTT.

The V call is TRBV6-5, the J call TRBJ1-5; 8 bases agree with TRBD1. Per germline, CDR1 MNHEY and CDR2 SVGAGI. J lost 3 bases, V lost 8 bases, and 6 bases had no gene match. The CDR3 runs to 14 residues. In DNA form, the CDR3 reads TGTGCCAGCTCAAGGGACAGGTTCAATCAGCCCCAGCATTTT. Translated: CASSRDRFNQPQHF.

This sequence joins TRBV2 and TRBJ2-1; TRBD1 might be the D (5 bases). CDR3 length: 12 amino acids. Germline V lookup: CDR1 SNHLY, CDR2 FYNNEI. Deletions cut 4 bases from V and 8 bases from J, with 9 bases between. The CDR3 reads CASSAGFDEQFF. Written as DNA, the CDR3 is TGTGCCAGCAGTGCAGGGTTTGATGAGCAGTTCTTC. Together with reference TRBV2 and TRBJ2-1, the CDR3 gives the full variable domain: EPEVTQTPSHQVTQMGQEVILRCVPISNHLYFYWYRQILGQKVEFLVSFYNNEISEKSEIFDDQFSVERPDGSNFTLKIRSTKLEDSAMYFCASSAGFDEQFFGPGTRLTVL.

The chain links TRBV14 to TRBJ2-2; D possibly corresponds to TRBD1 (6 bases). V was clipped by 1 base and J by 0 bases, with 21 bases between them. Germline V lookup: CDR1 SGHDN, CDR2 FVKESK. This CDR3 has 20 residues. CDR3 protein: CASSQVSGQLKPSNTGELFF. The CDR3 DNA sequence: TGTGCCAGCAGCCAAGTCTCCGGACAGCTAAAACCATCGAACACCGGGGAGCTGTTTTTT. Using reference TRBV14 and TRBJ2-2 for the parts outside the CDR3, the full variable domain is EAGVTQFPSHSVIEKGQTVTLRCDPISGHDNLYWYRRVMGKEIKFLLHFVKESKQDESGMPNNRFLAERTGGTYSTLKVQPAELEDSGVYFCASSQVSGQLKPSNTGELFFGEGSRLTVL.

The chain uses TRBV24-1 and TRBJ2-2; 7 bases line up with TRBD1. This CDR3 is 13 amino acids long. Germline CDR1 is KGHDR and CDR2 is SFDVKD. V shed 9 bases and J 2 bases; nucleotides not matched to a gene: 2. In nucleotides, the CDR3 is TGTGCCACCCGACAGGGTAACACCGGGGAGCTGTTTTTT. Its translation is CATRQGNTGELFF.

The rearrangement links TRBV6-2 or TRBV6-3 to TRBJ1-6; possible D gene TRBD1, 6 bases. The CDR3 sequence is 14 residues long. V was cut by 3 bases and J by 5 bases, with 8 bases left in between. The germline CDR1 and CDR2 sequences are MNHEY and SVGEGT. In nucleotides, the CDR3 is TGTGCCAGCAGTTATACAGGGAATAATTCACCCCTCCACTTT. Its protein product is CASSYTGNNSPLHF.

CDR3 region: CAVRTGTYEQYF. The CDR3 region has the DNA TGTGCCGTTCGGACAGGGACCTACGAGCAGTACTTC. This sequence joins TRBV6-6 and TRBJ2-7; 8 positions agree with TRBD1. The length of the CDR3 is 12 residues. Unmatched junction bases numbered 5, after V lost 11 bases and J lost 2 bases. Germline lookup yields CDR1 MNHNY and CDR2 SVGAGI (reference sequence).

The chain links TRBV19 to TRBJ2-2, with D maybe TRBD1 (6 bases). Germline V gene sequence: CDR1 LNHDA, CDR2 SQIVND (reference sequence). V lost 0 bases to trimming and J lost 1 base, with 12 bases between them. This CDR3 contains 17 residues. In DNA, the CDR3 is TGTGCCAGTAGTATAGATCTCAGGGGCGTGAACACCGGGGAGCTGTTTTTT. It codes for CASSIDLRGVNTGELFF. Looking up the rest from reference TRBV19 and TRBJ2-2 gives the full variable domain: DGGITQSPKYLFRKEGQNVTLSCEQNLNHDAMYWYRQDPGQGLRLIYYSQIVNDFQKGDIAEGYSVSREKKESFPLTVTSAQKNPTAFYLCASSIDLRGVNTGELFFGEGSRLTVL.

The gene calls are TRBV11-2 and TRBJ2-7; TRBD2 matches at 7 bases. The trim removed 3 bases at V and 6 bases at J, leaving 11 bases unmatched. CDR1 is SGHAT and CDR2 is FQNNGV in the germline V gene. This CDR3 spans 15 amino acids. Here the CDR3 reads CASSFNSGRLSEQYF. The CDR3 DNA is TGTGCCAGCAGCTTCAATAGCGGGCGCCTCTCCGAGCAGTACTTC.

This clone is a singleton in its sample. The J gene is TRBJ1-5, the V gene TRBV28, with TRBD1 matching over 7 bases. The CDR3 consists of 16 residues. Per germline, CDR1 MDHEN and CDR2 SYDVKM. The junction had 8 bases not matched to a gene; V was cut back by 1 base and J by 5 bases. CDR3 protein: CASSLFGAGGDQPQHF. CDR3 in DNA: TGTGCCAGCAGTTTATTTGGGGCAGGGGGAGATCAGCCCCAGCATTTT.

V gene TRBV5-6 combines with J gene TRBJ1-2, with D perhaps TRBD1 (6 bases). The CDR3 is 15 residues long. Germline CDR1 SGHDT, CDR2 YYEEEE. The V and J ends lost 3 bases and 4 bases respectively, with 16 bases between them. In DNA, the CDR3 is TGTGCCAGCAGCTCATTGGGGGGGCTCGGCTATGGCTACACCTTC. This gives the protein CASSSLGGLGYGYTF.

This sequence joins TRBV3-1 (or the pseudogene TRBV3-2) and TRBJ2-1; 8 bases line up with TRBD2. This CDR3 is built from 15 residues. Germline V gene sequence: CDR1 LGHDT, CDR2 YNNKEL (reference sequence). The V and J ends lost 4 bases and 5 bases, in that order; junction bases with no gene match: 7. The CDR3 sequence: CASSLTRTSHNEQFF. DNA of the CDR3: TGTGCCAGCAGCCTTACCCGGACTAGCCACAATGAGCAGTTCTTC.

This sequence joins TRBV21-1 and TRBJ1-1; the table's D call of TRBD1 was not tested on the DNA. TRBV21-1 is recorded as a pseudogene. This CDR3 spans 14 amino acids. The CDR3 loop reads CASSKPHMNTEAFF. CDR3 nucleotides: TGTGCCAGCAGCAAACCCCACATGAACACTGAAGCTTTCTTT.

This clone was observed a single time. The chain employs TRBV9 and TRBJ1-4; D call uncertain. The germline V gene has CDR1 SGDLS and CDR2 YYNGEE. The CDR3 is made up of 17 amino acids. V lost 0 bases, J lost 6 bases, and 18 bases lay in between. The CDR3 DNA sequence: TGTGCCAGCAGCGTAGATTCGGCGGCCACCGGGGATGAAAAACTGTTTTTT. It is translated as CASSVDSAATGDEKLFF. Supplemented by reference TRBV9 and TRBJ1-4, the full variable domain reads DSGVTQTPKHLITATGQRVTLRCSPRSGDLSVYWYQQSLDQGLQFLIQYYNGEERAKGNILERFSAQQFPDLHSELNLSSLELGDSALYFCASSVDSAATGDEKLFFGSGTQLSVL.

V and J are TRBV6-2 or TRBV6-3 and TRBJ1-2; no clear D. This CDR3 contains 13 residues. V shed 5 bases and J shed 7 bases, with 14 bases lying between them. The germline V gene has CDR1 MNHEY and CDR2 SVGEGT. CDR3 region: CASSTPQVAGYTF. The CDR3 DNA is TGTGCCAGCAGTACCCCTCAGGTTGCTGGCTACACCTTC.

The genes are TRBV19 and TRBJ2-7; TRBD1 agrees at 8 bases. The germline gives CDR1 LNHDA, CDR2 SQIVND (reference sequence). Losses at the gene ends were 3 bases for V and 3 bases for J; bases not matched to a gene: 4. This CDR3 is 14 amino acids long. The CDR3 loop is CASSMGTGRYEQYF. The DNA for the CDR3 is TGTGCCAGTAGTATGGGGACAGGCCGCTACGAGCAGTACTTC.

To note about this clone: The sample has other DNA sequences that encode this CDR3 too. The chain employs TRBV28 and TRBJ2-7, with D possibly TRBD1 on 6 matching bases. Germline loops: CDR1 MDHEN, CDR2 SYDVKM. The CDR3 extends over 13 amino acids. Trimming took 6 bases from V and 2 from J, leaving 11 bases between them. DNA of the CDR3: TGTGCCAGCAGGCCAACAGGGACCTACGAGCAGTACTTC. Translated, it gives CASRPTGTYEQYF.

The chain joins TRBV19 to TRBJ2-1, with D unresolved. In germline, CDR1 is LNHDA, CDR2 SQIVND (reference sequence). V shed 3 bases and J shed 0 bases, with 9 bases lying between them. This CDR3 has 15 residues. This CDR3 reads CASSIVAPSYNEQFF. CDR3 DNA: TGTGCCAGTAGTATCGTGGCCCCCTCCTACAATGAGCAGTTCTTC.

The V and J genes are TRBV12-3 or TRBV12-4 and TRBJ1-3; D is unclear. The CDR3 contains 12 residues. The V end was cut by 6 bases, the J end by 7 bases, with 10 bases between. This CDR3 reads CASSIKENTIYF. The CDR3 DNA follows: TGTGCCAGCAGCATAAAGGAGAACACCATATATTTT.

CDR3 bases: TGTGCCAGCAGCTCCCCCGGACACTCGAACACCGGGGAGCTGTTTTTT. Its protein is CASSSPGHSNTGELFF. The chain recombines TRBV14 with TRBJ2-2; D perhaps matches TRBD1 (5 bases). CDR1 is SGHDN and CDR2 is FVKESK in the germline V gene. The V gene lost 5 bases and the J gene lost 0 bases, with 13 bases spanning the gap. The CDR3 has 16 amino acids. Variable domain in full (rest from reference TRBV14 and TRBJ2-2): EAGVTQFPSHSVIEKGQTVTLRCDPISGHDNLYWYRRVMGKEIKFLLHFVKESKQDESGMPNNRFLAERTGGTYSTLKVQPAELEDSGVYFCASSSPGHSNTGELFFGEGSRLTVL.